Listed here is a single TCR beta chain. The repertoire was sequenced with immunoSEQ multiplex PCR; TCRdb's copy has only in-frame clones and lacks some. This sample has approximately 180,000 clones, with 88% found just once. The data belong to a study of blood T cell repertoires in COVID-19. Study details: Some COVID-19 samples were acute and others convalescent; all came from the United States, Italy and Spain. T cells, B-cell-depleted T cells, or PBMCs supplied cDNA or gDNA.

Germline V gives CDR1 SGHVS, CDR2 FQNEAQ. This CDR3 contains 20 residues. The V gene end was trimmed by 3 bases and the J gene end by 1 base; junction bases not matched to a gene: 18. The TCR originated in a human donor in a cohort sampled during active COVID-19. The sequenced sample was peripheral blood. The chain recombines TRBV7-8 with TRBJ2-7; 10 bases fit TRBD1. The CDR3 region has the DNA TGTGCCAGCAGCTTTGCGACAGGGGGCGCGCAAGCGGGAGTTTCCTACGAGCAGTACTTC. It yields the protein CASSFATGGAQAGVSYEQYF.